Here is one TCR beta chain with its context. Its specificity is not known. Germline CDR1 reads DFQATT; CDR2 reads SNEGSKA (reference sequence). This CDR3 comprises 13 residues. V was shortened by 6 bases and J by 4 bases, with 15 bases between the two germline ends. The sample originates from a study of T-cell memory formation after mild COVID-19. Whole-study context: Clusters were largely donor specific. Whole-study findings and limits: A subset of responding clones appeared in pre-infection memory, suggesting cross-reactive memory joined.

Each CDR3 protein gets one entry after TCRdb re-called the 5' RACE reads with MiXCR. The repertoire has 300,000 to 350,000 distinct CDR3 sequences, around 19% of them found once; the top ten carry around 20%. This clonotype was sampled from a man in his late teens or twenties who had mild COVID-19 (a few samples of this study predate the infection). Cell type and time point are not known. Sequenced sample: PBMCs or a T cell subset sorted from them (not recorded which). The chain recombines TRBV20-1 with TRBJ1-1; weak D call: TRBD1 (5 bases). CDR3 residues: CSAYSGSGTEAFF. The CDR3 DNA sequence: TGCAGTGCCTACTCAGGGTCTGGCACTGAAGCTTTCTTT.